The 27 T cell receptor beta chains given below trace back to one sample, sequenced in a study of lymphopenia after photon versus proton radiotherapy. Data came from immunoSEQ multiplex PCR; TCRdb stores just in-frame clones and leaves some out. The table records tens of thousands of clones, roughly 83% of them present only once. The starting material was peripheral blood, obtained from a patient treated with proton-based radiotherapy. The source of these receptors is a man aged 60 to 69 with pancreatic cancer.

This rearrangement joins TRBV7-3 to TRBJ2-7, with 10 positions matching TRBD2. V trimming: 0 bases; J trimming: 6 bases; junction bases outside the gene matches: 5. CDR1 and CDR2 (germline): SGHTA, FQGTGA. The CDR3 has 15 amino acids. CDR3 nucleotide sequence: TGTGCCAGCAGCTTAACCGGGCTAGCGGGAGCCGAGCAGTACTTC. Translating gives CASSLTGLAGAEQYF.

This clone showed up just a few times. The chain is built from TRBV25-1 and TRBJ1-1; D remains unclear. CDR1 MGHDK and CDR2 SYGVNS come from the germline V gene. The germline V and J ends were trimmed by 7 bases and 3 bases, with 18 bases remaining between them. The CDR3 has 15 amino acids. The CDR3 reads CASIPPGWADTEAFF. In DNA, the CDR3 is TGTGCCAGCATTCCCCCCGGTTGGGCAGACACTGAAGCTTTCTTT.

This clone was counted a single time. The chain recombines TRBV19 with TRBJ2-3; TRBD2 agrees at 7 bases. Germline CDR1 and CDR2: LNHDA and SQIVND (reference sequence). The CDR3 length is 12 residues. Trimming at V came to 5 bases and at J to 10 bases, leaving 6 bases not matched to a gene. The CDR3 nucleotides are TGTGCCAGTAGTGCTCACCGGGAGGCGCAGTATTTT. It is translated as CASSAHREAQYF.

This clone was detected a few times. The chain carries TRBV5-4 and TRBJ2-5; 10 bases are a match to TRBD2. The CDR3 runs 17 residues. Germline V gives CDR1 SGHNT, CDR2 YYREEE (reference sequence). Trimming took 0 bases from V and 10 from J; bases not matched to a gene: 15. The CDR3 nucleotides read TGTGCCAGCAGCTTGGCGGGGACTAGCGCGGGTACGGGAGGCCAGTACTTC. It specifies CASSLAGTSAGTGGQYF.

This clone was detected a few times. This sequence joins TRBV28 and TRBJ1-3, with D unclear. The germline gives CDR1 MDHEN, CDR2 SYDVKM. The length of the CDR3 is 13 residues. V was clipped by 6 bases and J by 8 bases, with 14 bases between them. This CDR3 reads CASSPLGGHTIYF. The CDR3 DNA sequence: TGTGCCAGCAGCCCCCTCGGAGGGCACACCATATATTTT. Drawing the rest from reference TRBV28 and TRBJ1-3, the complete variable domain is DVKVTQSSRYLVKRTGEKVFLECVQDMDHENMFWYRQDPGLGLRLIYFSYDVKMKEKGDIPEGYSVSREKKERFSLILESASTNQTSMYLCASSPLGGHTIYFGEGSWLTVV.

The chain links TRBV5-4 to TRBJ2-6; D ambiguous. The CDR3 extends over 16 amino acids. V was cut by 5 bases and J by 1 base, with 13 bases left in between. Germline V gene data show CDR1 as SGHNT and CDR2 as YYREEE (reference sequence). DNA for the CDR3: TGTGCCAGCAGTAAGATGGCCATTTCTGGGGCCAACGTCCTGACTTTC. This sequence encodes CASSKMAISGANVLTF. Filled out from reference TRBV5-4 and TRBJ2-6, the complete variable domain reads ETGVTQSPTHLIKTRGQQVTLRCSSQSGHNTVSWYQQALGQGPQFIFQYYREEENGRGNFPPRFSGLQFPNYSSELNVNALELDDSALYLCASSKMAISGANVLTFGAGSRLTVL.

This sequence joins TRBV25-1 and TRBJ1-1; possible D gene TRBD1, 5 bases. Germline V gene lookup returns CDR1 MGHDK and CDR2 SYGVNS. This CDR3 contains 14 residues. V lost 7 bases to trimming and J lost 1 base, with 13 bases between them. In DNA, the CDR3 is TGTGCCAGCACCGTAGGGGCAGAGAACACTGAAGCTTTCTTT. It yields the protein CASTVGAENTEAFF.

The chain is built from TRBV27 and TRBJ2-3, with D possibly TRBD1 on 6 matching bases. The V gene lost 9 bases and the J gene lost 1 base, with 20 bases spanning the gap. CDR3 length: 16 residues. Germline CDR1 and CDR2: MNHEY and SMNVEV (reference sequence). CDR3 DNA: TGTGCCAGGTTTGAACAGGGCCGGGTACGCACAGATACGCAGTATTTT. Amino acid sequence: CARFEQGRVRTDTQYF.

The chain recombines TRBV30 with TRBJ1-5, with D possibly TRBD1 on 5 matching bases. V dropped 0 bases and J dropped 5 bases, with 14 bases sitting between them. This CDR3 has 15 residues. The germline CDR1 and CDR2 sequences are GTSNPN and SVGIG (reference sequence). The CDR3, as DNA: TGTGCCTGGAGTGTATCCCCTACAGGTTATCAGCCCCAGCATTTT. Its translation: CAWSVSPTGYQPQHF.

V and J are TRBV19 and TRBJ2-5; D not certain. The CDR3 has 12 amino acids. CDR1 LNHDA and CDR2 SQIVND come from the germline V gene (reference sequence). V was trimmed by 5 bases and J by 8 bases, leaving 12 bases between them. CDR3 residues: CASSSLSKTQYF. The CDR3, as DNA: TGTGCCAGTAGTTCACTCTCAAAAACCCAGTACTTC. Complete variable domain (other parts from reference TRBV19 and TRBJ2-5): DGGITQSPKYLFRKEGQNVTLSCEQNLNHDAMYWYRQDPGQGLRLIYYSQIVNDFQKGDIAEGYSVSREKKESFPLTVTSAQKNPTAFYLCASSSLSKTQYFGPGTRLLVL.

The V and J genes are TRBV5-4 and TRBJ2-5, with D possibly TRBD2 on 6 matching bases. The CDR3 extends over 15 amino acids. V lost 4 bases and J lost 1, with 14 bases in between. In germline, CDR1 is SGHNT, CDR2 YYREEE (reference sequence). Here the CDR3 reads CASSLARSSQETQYF. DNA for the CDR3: TGTGCCAGCAGCCTAGCGCGAAGCTCCCAAGAGACCCAGTACTTC.

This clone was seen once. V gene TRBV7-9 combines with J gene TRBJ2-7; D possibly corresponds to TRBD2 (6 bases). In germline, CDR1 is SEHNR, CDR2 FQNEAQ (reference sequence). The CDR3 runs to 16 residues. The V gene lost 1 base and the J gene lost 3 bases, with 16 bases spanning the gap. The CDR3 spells CASSLGPGLLNYEQYF. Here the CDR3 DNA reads TGTGCCAGCAGCTTAGGACCGGGACTTCTAAACTACGAGCAGTACTTC.

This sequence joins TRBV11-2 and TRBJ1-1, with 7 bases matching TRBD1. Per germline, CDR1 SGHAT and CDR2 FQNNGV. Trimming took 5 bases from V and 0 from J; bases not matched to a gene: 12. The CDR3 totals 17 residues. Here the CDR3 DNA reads TGTGCCAGCAGCGTTAAACCGGGACAGATTATGAACACTGAAGCTTTCTTT. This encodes CASSVKPGQIMNTEAFF.

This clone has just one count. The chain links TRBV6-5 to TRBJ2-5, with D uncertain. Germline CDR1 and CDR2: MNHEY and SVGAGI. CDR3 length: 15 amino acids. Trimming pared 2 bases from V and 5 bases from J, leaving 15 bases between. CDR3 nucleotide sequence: TGTGCCAGCAGTTACCGGGCCGGAGATCGGGAGACCCAGTACTTC. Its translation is CASSYRAGDRETQYF.

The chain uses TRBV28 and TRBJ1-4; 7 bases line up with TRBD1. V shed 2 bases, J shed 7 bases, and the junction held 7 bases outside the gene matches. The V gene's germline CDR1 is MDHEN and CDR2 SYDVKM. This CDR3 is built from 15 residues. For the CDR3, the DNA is TGTGCCAGCAGTTTACTGACAGGGAACACTGAAAAACTGTTTTTT. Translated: CASSLLTGNTEKLFF. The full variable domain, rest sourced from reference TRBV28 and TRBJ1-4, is DVKVTQSSRYLVKRTGEKVFLECVQDMDHENMFWYRQDPGLGLRLIYFSYDVKMKEKGDIPEGYSVSREKKERFSLILESASTNQTSMYLCASSLLTGNTEKLFFGSGTQLSVL.

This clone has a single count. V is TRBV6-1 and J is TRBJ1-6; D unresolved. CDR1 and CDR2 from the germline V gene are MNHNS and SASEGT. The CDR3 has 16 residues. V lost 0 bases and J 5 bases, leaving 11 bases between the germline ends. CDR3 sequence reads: CASSEANINDNSPLHF. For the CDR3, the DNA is TGTGCCAGCAGTGAAGCGAACATAAACGATAATTCACCCCTCCACTTT.

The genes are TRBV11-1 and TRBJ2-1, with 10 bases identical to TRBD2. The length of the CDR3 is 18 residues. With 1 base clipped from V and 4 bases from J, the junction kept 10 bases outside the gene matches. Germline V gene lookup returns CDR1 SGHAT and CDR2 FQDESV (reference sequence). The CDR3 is CASSLVLAGEWLYNEQFF. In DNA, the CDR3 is TGTGCCAGCAGCTTAGTCCTAGCGGGAGAGTGGCTTTACAATGAGCAGTTCTTC.

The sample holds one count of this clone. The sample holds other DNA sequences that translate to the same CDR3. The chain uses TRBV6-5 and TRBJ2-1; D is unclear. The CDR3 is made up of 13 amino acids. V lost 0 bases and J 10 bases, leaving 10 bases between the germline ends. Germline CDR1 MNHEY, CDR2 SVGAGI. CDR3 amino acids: CASSYSKVAEQFF. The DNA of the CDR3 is TGTGCCAGCAGTTACTCGAAAGTAGCAGAGCAGTTCTTC.

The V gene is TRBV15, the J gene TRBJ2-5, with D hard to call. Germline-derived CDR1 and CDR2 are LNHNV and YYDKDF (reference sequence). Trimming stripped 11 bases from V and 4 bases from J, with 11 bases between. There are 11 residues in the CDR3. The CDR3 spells CAPWLGETQYF. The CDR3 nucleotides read TGTGCCCCTTGGCTGGGAGAGACCCAGTACTTC.

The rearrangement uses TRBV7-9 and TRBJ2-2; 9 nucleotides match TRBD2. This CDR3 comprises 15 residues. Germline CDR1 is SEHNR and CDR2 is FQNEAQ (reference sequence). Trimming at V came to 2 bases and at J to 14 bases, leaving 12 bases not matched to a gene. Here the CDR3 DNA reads TGTGCCAGCAGCTTAAGCGAGTCTAGCGGGAAAGTACTGTTTTTT. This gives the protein CASSLSESSGKVLFF. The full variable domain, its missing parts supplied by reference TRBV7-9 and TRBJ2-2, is DTGVSQNPRHKITKRGQNVTFRCDPISEHNRLYWYRQTLGQGPEFLTYFQNEAQLEKSRLLSDRFSAERPKGSFSTLEIQRTEQGDSAMYLCASSLSESSGKVLFFGEGSRLTVL.

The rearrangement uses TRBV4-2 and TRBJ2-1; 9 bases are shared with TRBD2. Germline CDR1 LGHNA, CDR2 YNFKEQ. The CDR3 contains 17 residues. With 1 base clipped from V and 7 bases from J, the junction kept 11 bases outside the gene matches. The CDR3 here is CASSQAQASGRLNEQFF. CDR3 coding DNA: TGTGCCAGCAGCCAAGCCCAGGCGAGCGGGAGGCTAAATGAGCAGTTCTTC.

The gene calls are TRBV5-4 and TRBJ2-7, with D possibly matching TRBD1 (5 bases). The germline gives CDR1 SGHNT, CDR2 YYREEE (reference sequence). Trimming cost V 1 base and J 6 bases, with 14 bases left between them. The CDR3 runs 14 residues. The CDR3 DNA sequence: TGTGCCAGCAGCTTGCAAACAGGCTCCCCCGAGCAGTACTTC. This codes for CASSLQTGSPEQYF. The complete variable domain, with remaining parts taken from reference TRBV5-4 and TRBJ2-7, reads ETGVTQSPTHLIKTRGQQVTLRCSSQSGHNTVSWYQQALGQGPQFIFQYYREEENGRGNFPPRFSGLQFPNYSSELNVNALELDDSALYLCASSLQTGSPEQYFGPGTRLTVT.

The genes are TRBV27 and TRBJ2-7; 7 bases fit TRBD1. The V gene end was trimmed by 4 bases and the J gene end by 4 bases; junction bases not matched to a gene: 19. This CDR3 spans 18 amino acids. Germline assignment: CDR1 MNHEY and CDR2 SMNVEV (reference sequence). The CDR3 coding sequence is TGTGCCAGCAGTTCCTTCTCCACAGGGGCCTATAGCAAATACGAGCAGTACTTC. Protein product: CASSSFSTGAYSKYEQYF.

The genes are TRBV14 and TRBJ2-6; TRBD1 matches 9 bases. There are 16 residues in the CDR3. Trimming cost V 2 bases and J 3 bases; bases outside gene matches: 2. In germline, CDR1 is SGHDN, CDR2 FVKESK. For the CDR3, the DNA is TGTGCCAGCAGCCAAACAGGGGGCGGTGGGGCCAACGTCCTGACTTTC. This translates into CASSQTGGGGANVLTF.

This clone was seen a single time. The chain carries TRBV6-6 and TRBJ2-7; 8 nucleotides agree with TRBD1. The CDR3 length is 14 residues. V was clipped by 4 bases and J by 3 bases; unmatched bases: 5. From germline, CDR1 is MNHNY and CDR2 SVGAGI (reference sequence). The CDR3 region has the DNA TGTGCCAGCAGTTCCGGGACAGGTATCTACGAGCAGTACTTC. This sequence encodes CASSSGTGIYEQYF.

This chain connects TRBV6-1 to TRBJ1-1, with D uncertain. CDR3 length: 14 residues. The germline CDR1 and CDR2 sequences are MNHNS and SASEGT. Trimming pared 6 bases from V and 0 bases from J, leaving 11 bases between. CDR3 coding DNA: TGTGCCAGCAGACTCGACCCAATGAACACTGAAGCTTTCTTT. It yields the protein CASRLDPMNTEAFF.

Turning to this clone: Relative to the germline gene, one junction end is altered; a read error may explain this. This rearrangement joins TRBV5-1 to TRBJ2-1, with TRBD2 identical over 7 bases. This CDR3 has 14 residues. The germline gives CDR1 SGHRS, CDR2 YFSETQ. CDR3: CASNLGGRTDEQFF. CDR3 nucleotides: TGCGCCAGCAACTTGGGAGGGAGAACGGATGAGCAGTTCTTC.